What follows describes a single T cell receptor (beta chain). Its matching antigen is unknown. The primer mix had 60 Vbeta and 13 Jbeta primers. The repertoire was sequenced with immunoSEQ multiplex PCR; TCRdb's copy has only in-frame clones and lacks some. The sample lists 150,000 to 170,000 clones, around 79% seen once, with 2.8% in the top ten. The data were obtained in a study of cytomegalovirus exposure and HLA in healthy donors. Study-wide findings and caveats: Despite most TCR sequences being rare, some public TCRs occurred in many donors. Later on, a genetic analysis was performed. It linked a missense variant in DCLRE1C with V- and J-gene trimming of TCR beta. TCR beta sequences reportedly predicted the HLA-A and HLA-B alleles of most subjects accurately.

The trim removed 6 bases at V and 2 bases at J, leaving 4 bases unmatched. This CDR3 has 15 residues. Germline V gives CDR1 MNHEY, CDR2 SVGAGI. The V and J genes are TRBV6-5 and TRBJ2-1; 10 positions match TRBD1. Material: PBMCs. The TCR comes from a man aged 18 to 30 in good health and CMV-seronegative. Here the CDR3 DNA reads TGTGCCAGCAGGACGACAGGGGGCGCCTACAATGAGCAGTTCTTC. Encoded protein: CASRTTGGAYNEQFF.